The clone carrying this TCR beta chain was seen a handful of times. Its antigen is unidentified. This sample's treatment: oral pan-JAK inhibitor, 5-10 mg twice daily. RNA was extracted and reverse transcribed into cDNA as the sequencing template. The protocol was immunoSEQ multiplex PCR, while the TCRdb copy is restricted to in-frame clones and leaves out a portion. The table has 200,000 to 250,000 clones, 64% seen once. This specimen comes from a study of CD8+ T cells in alopecia areata. The study, taken as a whole, reports: Normal scalp had lower clonality than lesional scalp, with alopecia totalis/universalis lesions showing this most strongly. Scalp and blood retained many expanded lesional clones during tofacitinib.

The sequence came from a human donor with alopecia areata. The specimen was CD4+ T cells sorted from blood, collected at week 4, from a patient treated with tofacitinib.

CDR3 loop: CASSGRGYEQYF. CDR3 DNA sequence: TGTGCCAGCAGCGGCAGGGGCTACGAGCAGTACTTC. J is TRBJ2-7 and V is TRBV6-6; TRBD1 might be the D (6 bases). Trimming shortened V by 6 bases and J by 3 bases, and 9 bases separated the two germline ends. Germline loops: CDR1 MNHNY, CDR2 SVGAGI (reference sequence). The CDR3 is made up of 12 amino acids.